The sequence of this TCR beta chain was determined in a study of blood T cell repertoires in COVID-19. Source study methods: Scientists estimated how many nucleated cells there were by amplifying reference gene primers. Generated by immunoSEQ multiplex PCR, the TCRdb table keeps only in-frame clones and is missing some. V, J and clone size are taken as reported in that table, and D and trimming were inferred from the DNA itself. The sample holds about 210,000 clones, 92% seen once. The junction had 6 bases not matched to a gene; V was cut back by 5 bases and J by 3 bases. CDR1 and CDR2 (germline): SGHAT, FQNNGV. CDR3 length equals 14 residues.

Sample: peripheral blood. The chain couples TRBV11-2 to TRBJ2-7; 8 positions match TRBD1. This receptor was identified in a man between 25 and 39 years old with acute or convalescent COVID-19. The CDR3 DNA is TGTGCCAGCAGCGTACGGACAGGGAGCTACGAGCAGTACTTC. Translating it yields CASSVRTGSYEQYF. The variable domain in full, completed from reference TRBV11-2 and TRBJ2-7, reads EAGVAQSPRYKIIEKRQSVAFWCNPISGHATLYWYQQILGQGPKLLIQFQNNGVVDDSQLPKDRFSAERLKGVDSTLKIQPAKLEDSAVYLCASSVRTGSYEQYFGPGTRLTVT.